This T cell receptor beta chain was found in a study of blood T cell dynamics during melanoma immunotherapy (dated by TCRdb to the early 2020s). Background for the entire study: Patients had metastatic melanoma and received first-line pembrolizumab or nivolumab plus ipilimumab as standard of care in the United Kingdom. Peripheral T cell receptor repertoires of metastatic melanoma patients were profiled before and after one cycle of checkpoint inhibitor therapy to find early correlates of response. The training cohort was made up of consecutive patients, while a further independent group of patients from the same centre was pooled to form an external validation set. Results and caveats for the whole study, not just this receptor: The relatively small sample size was acknowledged as a potential limitation on generalization of the results. Patients who later achieved disease control showed a bifurcated PBMC repertoire reorganization at W3, with increased clonality or increased diversity, unlike progressors. The study could not determine whether the T cell clones driving repertoire changes were melanoma-specific or reflected general immune activation.

The time point label, read with the paper, signifies: pre-treatment baseline. Blood samples were taken before treatment (T0) and at week 3 (W3), following the first cycle of checkpoint blockade. Except for two patients with rapid clinical progression, response was assessed 12 weeks after the first infusion by RECIST 1.1; disease control meant complete response, partial response or stable disease. Any patient who had received prior systemic cancer treatment, was on concomitant immunosuppressant therapy or had synchronous other active malignancies was excluded. To track both circulating cells and T cell turnover, TCR beta was sequenced from bulk PBMC as well as from plasma cell-free DNA. Lymphoprep and SepMate tubes were used to isolate PBMC from blood, and red cell lysis was then performed. QIAamp DNA Blood Mini kits were used to extract DNA from PBMC and from sorted T cell subsets. On this clone itself: The clone's antigen remains unknown. No base qualities exist here, and no much larger clone lies one base off it.

Every bulk PBMC sample had a fixed 350 ng of DNA loaded. Following the manufacturer instructions, the immunoSEQ TCRb Assay kit was used to amplify TCR beta CDR3 sequences from genomic DNA. The KAPA Library Quantification Kit for Illumina platforms was used to quantify the pooled libraries by qPCR. Sequencing of the pooled libraries was done on an Illumina NextSeq 500, with clustering at about 0.55-1.2 pM. Processing in the source paper ran as follows. TCR data were analyzed using immunoSEQ ANALYZER and the R LymphoSeq package. A rearrangement efficiency score was calculated as productive divided by the sum of productive and non-productive CDR3 sequences. Within each patient, timepoints were compared pairwise for clonality, measured with the Gini coefficient, and for diversity, measured with the Renyi index at alpha=1. Clonal relatedness used an edit distance of 3, and repertoire similarity used the Bhattacharyya coefficient, both computed in LymphoSeq. To classify response, a linear discriminant analysis based on week-3 changes in clonality and diversity was built using the R MASS and caret packages. TCRdb took this table from immuneACCESS and kept in-frame rearrangements with V and J called. Such tables lack part of the clones; where checked against another copy, unresolved V genes explain under half of the gap, and the rest is unexplained. From that table come the V and J calls and clone size; the DNA was used to work out D and trimming. The sample table holds tens of thousands of clones, of which around nine tenths were seen once. The top ten clonotypes cover 3.5% to 6% of the sample.

Via the germline V gene, CDR1 is SGHRS and CDR2 YFSETQ. V is clipped by 4 bases and J by 9 bases, and the sequence between their germline boundaries is 14 bases long. The CDR3 holds 13 amino acids from the cysteine to the phenylalanine. Only CDR3 DNA is held: 39 bases, read in frame from base 1. The TCR was taken from a human donor with melanoma. The source was blood, collected from a patient treated with checkpoint blockade. The sequence joins TRBV5-1 to TRBJ2-1, with the D segment possibly TRBD1 or TRBD2, each aligning over 5 bases. The nucleotide sequence reads as follows: TGCGCCAGCAGCGGGACCCCTACCAGTGAGCAGTTCTTC. Its translation is CASSGTPTSEQFF.